This T cell receptor (beta chain) emerged from a study of technical replicates of blood from a few donors. V dropped 0 bases and J dropped 2; count of bases not matched to a gene: 13. The CDR3 is 19 residues long. The V gene's germline CDR1 is SGHAT and CDR2 FQNNGV. Only in-frame clones appear in the TCRdb table, and some are missing; sequencing was by immunoSEQ multiplex PCR. The sample shows 55,000 to 70,000 clones, approximately 86% of them seen only once. Sequencing input: PBMCs. V gene TRBV11-2 combines with J gene TRBJ2-1; 7 bases are a match to TRBD1. This receptor was identified in a human donor in good health. Some clones in this sample may be carry-over from other donors' samples. The CDR3 nucleotides are TGTGCCAGCAGCTTAGAATTAATCTCCGACAGGGTGGCCTACAATGAGCAGTTCTTC. Translating it yields CASSLELISDRVAYNEQFF.